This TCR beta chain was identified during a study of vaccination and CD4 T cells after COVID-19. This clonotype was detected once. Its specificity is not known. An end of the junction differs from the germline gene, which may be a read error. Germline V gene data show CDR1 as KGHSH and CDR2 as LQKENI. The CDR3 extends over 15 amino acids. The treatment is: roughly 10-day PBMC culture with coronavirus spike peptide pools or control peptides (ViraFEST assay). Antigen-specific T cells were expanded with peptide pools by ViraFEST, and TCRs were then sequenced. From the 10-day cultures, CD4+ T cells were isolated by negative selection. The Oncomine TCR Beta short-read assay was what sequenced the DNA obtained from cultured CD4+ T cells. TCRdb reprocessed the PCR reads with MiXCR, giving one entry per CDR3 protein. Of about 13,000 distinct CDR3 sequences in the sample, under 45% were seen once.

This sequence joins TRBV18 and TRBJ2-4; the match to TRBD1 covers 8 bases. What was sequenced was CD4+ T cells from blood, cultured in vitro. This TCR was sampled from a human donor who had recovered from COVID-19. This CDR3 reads CASSPGTGGENIQYF. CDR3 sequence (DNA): TGTGCCAGCTCACCCGGGACAGGTGGCGAAAACATCCAGTACTTC.